The clone carrying this T cell receptor (beta chain) is called medium-sized (0.01 to 0.1%) based on its frequency. These data originate in a study of T cells expressing NK-cell markers. CDR1 is LNHDA and CDR2 is SQIVND in the germline V gene (reference sequence). The CDR3 runs 18 residues. TCRdb reworked the 5' RACE reads into one entry per CDR3 protein, no DNA. The table lists approximately 700 distinct CDR3 sequences, with 65% to 80% in the top ten. The chain combines TRBV19 with TRBJ2-1; the D gene TCRdb calls, TRBD2, cannot be checked with no DNA. Sequencing was performed on blood T cells: a sorted CD56 or NKG2C T cell subset, CD4+ or CD8+ T cells, or bulk PBMC T cells (not recorded which). This TCR was recovered from a woman aged 45 to 65 in good health. The chain's CDR3 is CASTSKGLAGAAYNEQFF.